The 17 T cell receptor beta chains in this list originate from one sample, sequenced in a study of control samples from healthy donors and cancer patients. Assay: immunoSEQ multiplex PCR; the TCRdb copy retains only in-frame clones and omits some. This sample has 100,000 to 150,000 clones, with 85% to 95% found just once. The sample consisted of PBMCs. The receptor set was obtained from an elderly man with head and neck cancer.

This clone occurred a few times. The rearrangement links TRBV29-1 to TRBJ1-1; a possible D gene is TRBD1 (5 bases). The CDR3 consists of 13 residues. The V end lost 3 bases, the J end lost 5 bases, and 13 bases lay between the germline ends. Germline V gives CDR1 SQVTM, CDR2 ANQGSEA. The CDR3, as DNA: TGCAGCGTTGAGGGGGGAGGTCGAACTGAAGCTTTCTTT. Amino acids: CSVEGGGRTEAFF.

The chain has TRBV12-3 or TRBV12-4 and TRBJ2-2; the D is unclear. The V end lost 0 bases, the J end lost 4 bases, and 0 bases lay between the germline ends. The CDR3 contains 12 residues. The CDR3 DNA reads TGTGCCAGCAGTTTAGCCACCGGGGAGCTGTTTTTT. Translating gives CASSLATGELFF.

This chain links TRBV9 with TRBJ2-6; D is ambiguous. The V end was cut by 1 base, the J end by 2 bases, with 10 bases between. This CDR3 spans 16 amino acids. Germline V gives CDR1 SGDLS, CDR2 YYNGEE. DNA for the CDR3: TGTGCCAGCAGCGTATCAGTGGGCCCTGGGGCCAACGTCCTGACTTTC. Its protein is CASSVSVGPGANVLTF.

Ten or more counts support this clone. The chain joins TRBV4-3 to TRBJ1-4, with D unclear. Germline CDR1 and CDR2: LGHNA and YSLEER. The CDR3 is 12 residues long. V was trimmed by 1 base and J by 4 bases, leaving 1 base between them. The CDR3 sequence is CASSQVNEKLFF. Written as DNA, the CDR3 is TGCGCCAGCAGCCAAGTTAATGAAAAACTGTTTTTT.

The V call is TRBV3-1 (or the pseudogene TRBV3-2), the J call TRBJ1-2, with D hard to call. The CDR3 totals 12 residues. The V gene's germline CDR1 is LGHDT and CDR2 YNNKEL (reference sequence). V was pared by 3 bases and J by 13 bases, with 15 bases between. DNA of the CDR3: TGTGCCAGCAGCCATTCGCACACGATTTTCACCTTC. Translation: CASSHSHTIFTF.

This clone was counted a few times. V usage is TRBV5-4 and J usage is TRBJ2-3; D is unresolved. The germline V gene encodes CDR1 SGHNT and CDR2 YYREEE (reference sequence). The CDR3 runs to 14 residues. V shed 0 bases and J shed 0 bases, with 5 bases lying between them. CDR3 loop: CASSLGGSTDTQYF. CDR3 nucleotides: TGTGCCAGCAGCTTGGGCGGTAGCACAGATACGCAGTATTTT.

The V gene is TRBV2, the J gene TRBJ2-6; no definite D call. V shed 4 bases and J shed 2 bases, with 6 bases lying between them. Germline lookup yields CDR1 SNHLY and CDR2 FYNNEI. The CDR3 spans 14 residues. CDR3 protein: CASSVPAGANVLTF. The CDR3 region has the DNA TGTGCCAGCAGTGTCCCCGCTGGGGCCAACGTCCTGACTTTC.

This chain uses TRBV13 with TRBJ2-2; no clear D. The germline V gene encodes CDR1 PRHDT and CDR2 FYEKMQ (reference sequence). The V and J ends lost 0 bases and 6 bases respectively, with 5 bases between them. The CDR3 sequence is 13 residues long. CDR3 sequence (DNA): TGTGCCAGCAGCTTAGGTGGCGCCGGGGAGCTGTTTTTT. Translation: CASSLGGAGELFF.

CDR3 nucleotides: TGTGCCACCAGCAGAGATCTCGGCGGGGAGACCCAGTACTTC. This sequence encodes CATSRDLGGETQYF. This chain links TRBV15 with TRBJ2-5, with D perhaps TRBD2 (5 bases). The CDR3 length is 14 residues. V gave up 0 bases and J gave up 5 bases, with 10 bases separating them. The germline V gene has CDR1 LNHNV and CDR2 YYDKDF (reference sequence).

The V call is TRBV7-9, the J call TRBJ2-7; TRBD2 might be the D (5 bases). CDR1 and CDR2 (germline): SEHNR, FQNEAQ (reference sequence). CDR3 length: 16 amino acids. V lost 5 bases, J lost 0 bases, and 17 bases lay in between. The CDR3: CASSDFRAEGSYEQYF. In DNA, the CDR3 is TGTGCCAGCAGCGACTTCCGGGCAGAGGGCTCCTACGAGCAGTACTTC. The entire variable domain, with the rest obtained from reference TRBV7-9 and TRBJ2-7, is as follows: DTGVSQNPRHKITKRGQNVTFRCDPISEHNRLYWYRQTLGQGPEFLTYFQNEAQLEKSRLLSDRFSAERPKGSFSTLEIQRTEQGDSAMYLCASSDFRAEGSYEQYFGPGTRLTVT.

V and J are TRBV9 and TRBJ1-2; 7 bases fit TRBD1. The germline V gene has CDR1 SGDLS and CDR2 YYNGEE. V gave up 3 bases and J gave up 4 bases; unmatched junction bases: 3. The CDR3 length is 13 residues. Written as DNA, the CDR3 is TGTGCCAGCAGCGCCGGACAGGTCTATGGCTACACCTTC. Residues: CASSAGQVYGYTF.

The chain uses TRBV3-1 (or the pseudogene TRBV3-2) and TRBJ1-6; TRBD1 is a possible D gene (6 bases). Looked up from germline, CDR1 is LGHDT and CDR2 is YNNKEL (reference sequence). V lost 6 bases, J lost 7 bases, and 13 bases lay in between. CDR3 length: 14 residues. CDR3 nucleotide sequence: TGTGCCAGCAGTCCGACAGGATACAATTCACCCCTCCACTTT. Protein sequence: CASSPTGYNSPLHF.

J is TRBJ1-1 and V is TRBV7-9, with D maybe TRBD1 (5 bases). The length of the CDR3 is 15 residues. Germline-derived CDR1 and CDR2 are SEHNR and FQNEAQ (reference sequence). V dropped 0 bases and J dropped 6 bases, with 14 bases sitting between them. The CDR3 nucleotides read TGTGCCAGCAGCTTAGCCGGGGCCGGAGAATCTGAAGCTTTCTTT. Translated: CASSLAGAGESEAFF.

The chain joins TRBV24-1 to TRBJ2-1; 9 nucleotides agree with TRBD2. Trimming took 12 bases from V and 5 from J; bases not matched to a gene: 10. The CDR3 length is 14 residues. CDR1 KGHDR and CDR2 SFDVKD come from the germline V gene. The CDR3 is CAAGAGGSHNEQFF. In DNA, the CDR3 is TGTGCCGCTGGGGCGGGAGGGTCACACAATGAGCAGTTCTTC.

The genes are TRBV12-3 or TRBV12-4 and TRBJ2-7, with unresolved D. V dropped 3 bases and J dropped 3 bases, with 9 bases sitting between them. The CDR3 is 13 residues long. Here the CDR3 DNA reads TGTGCCAGCAGTTTGTTTGGCGACTACGAGCAGTACTTC. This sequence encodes CASSLFGDYEQYF.

CDR3 sequence reads: CAWSVKGTLETQYF. Written as DNA, the CDR3 is TGTGCCTGGAGTGTAAAGGGGACTCTAGAGACCCAGTACTTC. The gene calls are TRBV30 and TRBJ2-5; TRBD2 is a possible D gene (6 bases). The CDR3 is made up of 14 amino acids. Germline V gene data show CDR1 as GTSNPN and CDR2 as SVGIG (reference sequence). V was trimmed by 0 bases and J by 4 bases, leaving 12 bases between them.

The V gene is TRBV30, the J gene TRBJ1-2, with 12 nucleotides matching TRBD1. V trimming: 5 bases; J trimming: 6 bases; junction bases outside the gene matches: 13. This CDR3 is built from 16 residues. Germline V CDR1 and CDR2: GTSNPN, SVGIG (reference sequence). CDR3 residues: CAWDWGQGARGHGYTF. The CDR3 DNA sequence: TGTGCCTGGGACTGGGGACAGGGGGCGCGGGGTCATGGCTACACCTTC. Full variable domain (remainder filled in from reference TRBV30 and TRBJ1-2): SQTIHQWPATLVQPVGSPLSLECTVEGTSNPNLYWYRQAAGRGLQLLFYSVGIGQISSEVPQNLSASRPQDRQFILSSKKLLLSDSGFYLCAWDWGQGARGHGYTFGSGTRLTVV.